These 9 T cell receptor beta chains were all obtained from the same sample, sequenced in a study of Ad26.COV2.S vaccination and SARS-CoV-2 variants. The method was immunoSEQ multiplex PCR; TCRdb's version includes in-frame clones alone and lacks a portion of them. The repertoire holds over 400,000 clones, with approximately 92% as singletons. As to treatment: roughly 19 received Ad26.COV2.S at low or high dose, single or two shots; about 5 received placebo; per-sample allocation not given. It was on day 63 after the first vaccine or placebo injection that samples were taken. Here the sequenced sample was peripheral blood, taken in a trial of Ad26.COV2.S vaccine versus placebo. The receptor set was obtained from a person aged 18-60 years who received the Ad26.COV2.S COVID-19 vaccine or a placebo.

The genes are TRBV7-2 and TRBJ1-5; D gene ambiguous. The CDR3 extends over 13 amino acids. V gave up 5 bases and J gave up 5 bases, with 10 bases separating them. Germline V gene lookup returns CDR1 SGHTA and CDR2 FQGNSA. CDR3 sequence reads: CASSTWRDQPQHF. In DNA, the CDR3 is TGTGCCAGCAGCACGTGGAGAGATCAGCCCCAGCATTTT.

CDR3 protein: CASTGGPSTDTQYF. The CDR3 region has the DNA TGTGCCAGCACCGGGGGCCCTAGCACAGATACGCAGTATTTT. This chain connects TRBV9 to TRBJ2-3; D may match TRBD1 or TRBD2 (6 bases each). This CDR3 has 14 amino acids. The V end was cut by 6 bases, the J end by 0 bases, with 11 bases between. Germline V gene data show CDR1 as SGDLS and CDR2 as YYNGEE. The full variable domain, with the rest looked up from reference TRBV9 and TRBJ2-3, is DSGVTQTPKHLITATGQRVTLRCSPRSGDLSVYWYQQSLDQGLQFLIQYYNGEERAKGNILERFSAQQFPDLHSELNLSSLELGDSALYFCASTGGPSTDTQYFGPGTRLTVL.

The rearrangement joins TRBV19 to TRBJ2-1; D uncertain. The V gene lost 3 bases and the J gene lost 5 bases, with 14 bases spanning the gap. The CDR3 length is 15 residues. From germline, CDR1 is LNHDA and CDR2 SQIVND (reference sequence). CDR3 protein: CASSIRGVGHNEQFF. CDR3 DNA sequence: TGTGCCAGTAGTATTCGTGGTGTGGGCCACAATGAGCAGTTCTTC.

This chain uses TRBV28 with TRBJ2-3; no definite D call. Germline V gene sequence: CDR1 MDHEN, CDR2 SYDVKM. The length of the CDR3 is 12 residues. V lost 6 bases, J lost 14 bases, and 18 bases lay in between. The chain's CDR3 is CASSQGSRIPYF. Here the CDR3 DNA reads TGTGCCAGCAGCCAAGGATCTAGGATCCCGTATTTT.

V and J are TRBV19 and TRBJ2-3; D is tentatively TRBD1 or TRBD2 (7 bases each). V was trimmed by 3 bases and J by 4 bases, leaving 20 bases between them. Germline V gene sequence: CDR1 LNHDA, CDR2 SQIVND (reference sequence). The CDR3 contains 17 residues. Written as DNA, the CDR3 is TGTGCCAGTAGTATGCGGGGGATCAGGGGGGAGGCAGATACGCAGTATTTT. Its translation: CASSMRGIRGEADTQYF.

This chain connects TRBV15 to TRBJ2-7, with a tentative D call TRBD1 (5 bases). CDR1 is LNHNV, CDR2 YYDKDF, per germline (reference sequence). The CDR3 runs 18 residues. Trimming stripped 3 bases from V and 0 bases from J, with 21 bases between. The CDR3 coding sequence is TGTGCCACCAGCAGTTCCAAGGGCAGGGTTAGGAGCTCCTACGAGCAGTACTTC. Protein: CATSSSKGRVRSSYEQYF.

The chain employs TRBV4-1 and TRBJ2-7; TRBD1 is a possible D gene (5 bases). The CDR3 covers 13 residues. V was pared by 0 bases and J by 9 bases, with 12 bases between. CDR1 and CDR2 (germline): MGHRA, YSYEKL. CDR3 sequence reads: CASSQDLRVRQYV. The CDR3 bases are TGCGCCAGCAGCCAAGATCTCAGGGTGCGGCAGTACGTC.

This sequence joins TRBV3-1 (or the pseudogene TRBV3-2) and TRBJ2-1; 9 bases agree with TRBD2. The CDR3 totals 16 residues. The J segment lost 6 bases and the V segment lost 6 bases, leaving 12 bases of the junction unmatched. Germline values: CDR1 LGHDT, CDR2 YNNKEL (reference sequence). Here the CDR3 DNA reads TGTGCCAGCAGACCCTCCGGGACTAGCTCTAGCAATGAGCAGTTCTTC. Its protein is CASRPSGTSSSNEQFF.

The chain joins TRBV13 to TRBJ1-2, with D hard to call. The CDR3 length is 15 residues. The germline CDR1 and CDR2 sequences are PRHDT and FYEKMQ (reference sequence). V was shortened by 8 bases and J by 2 bases, with 18 bases between the two germline ends. The CDR3 bases are TGTGCCAGCTCTTTTCTCGGGATTACGAACTATGGCTACACCTTC. Translated: CASSFLGITNYGYTF. The variable domain in full, completed from reference TRBV13 and TRBJ1-2, reads AAGVIQSPRHLIKEKRETATLKCYPIPRHDTVYWYQQGPGQDPQFLISFYEKMQSDKGSIPDRFSAQQFSDYHSELNMSSLELGDSALYFCASSFLGITNYGYTFGSGTRLTVV.